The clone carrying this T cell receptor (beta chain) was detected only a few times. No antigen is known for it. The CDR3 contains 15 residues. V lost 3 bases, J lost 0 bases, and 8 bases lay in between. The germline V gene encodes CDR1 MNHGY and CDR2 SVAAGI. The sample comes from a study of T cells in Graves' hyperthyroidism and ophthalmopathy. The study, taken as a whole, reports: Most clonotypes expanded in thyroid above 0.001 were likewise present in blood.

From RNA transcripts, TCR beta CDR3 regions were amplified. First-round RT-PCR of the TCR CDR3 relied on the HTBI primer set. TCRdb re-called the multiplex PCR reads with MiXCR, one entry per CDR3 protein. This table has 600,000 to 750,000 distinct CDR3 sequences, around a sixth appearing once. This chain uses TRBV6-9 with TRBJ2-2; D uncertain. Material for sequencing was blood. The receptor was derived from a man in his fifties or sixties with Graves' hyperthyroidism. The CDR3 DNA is TGTGCCAGCAGTTACGGTGGAACGAACACCGGGGAGCTGTTTTTT. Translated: CASSYGGTNTGELFF.